This TCR beta chain was recorded in a study of cytomegalovirus exposure and HLA in healthy donors. Study-wide findings and caveats: In the analysis, some V segments, TRBV6-2 and TRBV6-3 included, were excluded as indistinguishable. Sequencing likely produced, as an artifact, a cluster of highly shared sequence variants. Further analysis, carried out later, found HLA-associated TCR beta chains more clonally expanded than equally common other chains.

Concerning this clone itself: The antigen is unknown.

PCR amplification relied on 60 Vbeta primers (plus 13 Jbeta primers). Some clones are missing from TCRdb's copy, which holds only in-frame ones; the method was immunoSEQ multiplex PCR. The profile shows some 90,000 clones, around four fifths of them singletons. V shed 6 bases and J 7 bases; nucleotides not matched to a gene: 15. The germline V gene encodes CDR1 SNHLY and CDR2 FYNNEI. CDR3 size: 16 residues. These donors, healthy bone marrow donors, were studied. The sequencing input was PBMCs. This sequence was found in a boy younger than 18 in good health and CMV-seronegative. This chain joins TRBV2 and TRBJ2-4; 7 nucleotides align to TRBD1. The chain's CDR3 is CASSPRQGNVVNIQYF. CDR3 DNA: TGTGCCAGCAGCCCGAGACAGGGTAATGTGGTCAACATTCAGTACTTC. Complete variable domain (other parts from reference TRBV2 and TRBJ2-4): EPEVTQTPSHQVTQMGQEVILRCVPISNHLYFYWYRQILGQKVEFLVSFYNNEISEKSEIFDDQFSVERPDGSNFTLKIRSTKLEDSAMYFCASSPRQGNVVNIQYFGAGTRLSVL.